The 18 T cell receptor beta chains below all came from one sample that was sequenced in a study of shared clonotypes between healthy human individuals (dated by TCRdb to the early 2020s). The receptor library was made with the immunoSEQ multiplex PCR assay. TCRdb took this table from immuneACCESS and kept in-frame rearrangements with V and J called. Such tables lack part of the clones; where checked against another copy, unresolved V genes explain under half of the gap, and the rest is unexplained. The sample includes a few million clones, with roughly 92% observed a single time. The top ten clones comprise 0.13% to 0.15% of the sample. Source material: naive CD4+ T cells sorted from blood. The meaning of the sample's cell subset or site label: CD45RA+ positively selected. Receptors were obtained from a man between 18 and 35 years old in good health.

About this clone itself: The sample holds other DNA sequences that translate to the same CDR3. The chain is built from TRBV6-5 and TRBJ1-6; D is uncertain. V lost 3 bases, J lost 6 bases, and 12 bases lay in between. The germline V gene has CDR1 MNHEY and CDR2 SVGAGI. The CDR3 runs 15 residues. The CDR3 sequence: CASSYTGIGNSPLHF. The CDR3 DNA is TGTGCCAGCAGTTATACGGGGATTGGTAATTCACCCCTCCACTTT.

V and J are TRBV4-3 and TRBJ2-5, with a weak D call TRBD1 (6 bases). Trimming cost V 0 bases and J 2 bases, with 13 bases left between them. The germline V gene has CDR1 LGHNA and CDR2 YSLEER. The CDR3 length is 16 residues. The CDR3 loop is CASSQELRTVQETQYF. CDR3 nucleotide sequence: TGCGCCAGCAGCCAAGAACTCCGGACAGTACAAGAGACCCAGTACTTC.

The V gene is TRBV7-6, the J gene TRBJ2-2; the D gene is possibly TRBD1 (6 bases). Germline-derived CDR1 and CDR2 are SGHVS and FNYEAQ. Trimming stripped 5 bases from V and 7 bases from J, with 14 bases between. CDR3 size: 14 residues. For the CDR3, the DNA is TGTGCCAGCAGCCCAATTCAGGGACACGGGGAGCTGTTTTTT. This sequence encodes CASSPIQGHGELFF.

The chain recombines TRBV18 with TRBJ2-3; 7 bases agree with TRBD2. The V segment lost 3 bases and the J segment 5 bases; nucleotides outside the gene matches: 2. Germline CDR1 is KGHSH and CDR2 is LQKENI. CDR3 length: 13 amino acids. CDR3 sequence (DNA): TGTGCCAGCTCACCGACGGGAGGAGATACGCAGTATTTT. This encodes CASSPTGGDTQYF.

The chain links TRBV7-8 to TRBJ2-7, with 10 bases that match TRBD1. Germline lookup yields CDR1 SGHVS and CDR2 FQNEAQ. The CDR3 has 15 amino acids. J was trimmed by 4 bases and V by 4 bases; bases with no gene match: 7. CDR3: CASSSMGTGDYEQYF. CDR3 bases: TGTGCCAGCAGCTCAATGGGGACAGGGGATTACGAGCAGTACTTC.

The chain is built from TRBV7-6 and TRBJ2-5; TRBD2 matches 11 bases. V was clipped by 6 bases and J by 5 bases; unmatched bases: 8. The CDR3 totals 15 residues. Germline V lookup: CDR1 SGHVS, CDR2 FNYEAQ. The CDR3 region is CASRFSGREGETQYF. The DNA for the CDR3 is TGTGCCAGCAGATTTAGCGGGAGGGAGGGGGAGACCCAGTACTTC. Combining the CDR3 with reference TRBV7-6 and TRBJ2-5 gives the whole variable domain GAGVSQSPRYKVTKRGQDVALRCDPISGHVSLYWYRQALGQGPEFLTYFNYEAQQDKSGLPNDRFSAERPEGSISTLTIQRTEQRDSAMYRCASRFSGREGETQYFGPGTRLLVL.

Remarks on this clone: Other DNA sequences from this sample encode an identical CDR3 as well. The V call is TRBV5-1, the J call TRBJ2-3; D gene ambiguous. Germline loops: CDR1 SGHRS, CDR2 YFSETQ. Deletions cut 0 bases from V and 3 bases from J, with 8 bases between. The CDR3 runs 14 residues. The CDR3 is CASSLERVTDTQYF. In DNA, the CDR3 is TGCGCCAGCAGCTTGGAAAGGGTAACAGATACGCAGTATTTT.

This chain connects TRBV30 to TRBJ1-5, with no clear D. The CDR3 spans 14 residues. Trimming shortened V by 4 bases and J by 0 bases, and 10 bases separated the two germline ends. Germline V gene lookup returns CDR1 GTSNPN and CDR2 SVGIG (reference sequence). CDR3 sequence (DNA): TGTGCCTGGACCACAGCGGGTAGCAATCAGCCCCAGCATTTT. Translated, it gives CAWTTAGSNQPQHF.

V is TRBV2 and J is TRBJ2-5, with TRBD2 matching over 8 bases. Unmatched junction bases numbered 7, after V lost 2 bases and J lost 11 bases. Germline lookup yields CDR1 SNHLY and CDR2 FYNNEI. This CDR3 comprises 13 residues. The CDR3 DNA reads as TGTGCCAGCAGTGAACGGGGGGGAAGGGAGCAGTACTTC. Its protein product is CASSERGGREQYF. Full variable domain (rest looked up from reference TRBV2 and TRBJ2-5): EPEVTQTPSHQVTQMGQEVILRCVPISNHLYFYWYRQILGQKVEFLVSFYNNEISEKSEIFDDQFSVERPDGSNFTLKIRSTKLEDSAMYFCASSERGGREQYFGPGTRLLVL.

The chain links TRBV5-4 to TRBJ2-7, with 16 positions matching TRBD2. The CDR3 totals 18 residues. V lost 4 bases to trimming and J lost 3 bases; unmatched junction nucleotides: 10. Germline V gene data show CDR1 as SGHNT and CDR2 as YYREEE (reference sequence). As DNA, the CDR3 is TGTGCCAGCAGCCCGGGACTAGCGGGAGGGATGTTCAGCTACGAGCAGTACTTC. Translation gives CASSPGLAGGMFSYEQYF.

This chain connects TRBV5-6 to TRBJ2-3, with TRBD1 as a possible D gene (5 bases). The CDR3 sequence is 16 residues long. Germline CDR1 is SGHDT and CDR2 is YYEEEE. Between the trimmed V and J ends, which lost 0 bases and 2 bases, there was a span of 13 bases. CDR3 sequence (DNA): TGTGCCAGCAGCTTGGCCAAAGGGGCTACCACAGATACGCAGTATTTT. Encoded protein: CASSLAKGATTDTQYF.

This clone came up once. The chain is built from TRBV10-1 and TRBJ2-3; 9 nucleotides agree with TRBD1. The CDR3 length is 15 residues. Trimming cost V 6 bases and J 1 base; bases outside gene matches: 5. Looked up from germline, CDR1 is WNHNN and CDR2 is SYGVQD (reference sequence). The CDR3 loop is CASSDRDRGTDTQYF. The CDR3 DNA reads as TGCGCCAGCAGCGACCGGGACAGGGGCACAGATACGCAGTATTTT.

V gene TRBV14 combines with J gene TRBJ1-1; D may be TRBD1 (5 bases). This CDR3 spans 15 amino acids. Germline V gives CDR1 SGHDN, CDR2 FVKESK. V dropped 7 bases and J dropped 5 bases, with 20 bases sitting between them. CDR3 nucleotide sequence: TGTGCCAGCAACGATTACCAGGGAGGAGGGACTGAAGCTTTCTTT. Amino acid sequence: CASNDYQGGGTEAFF.

The chain links TRBV27 to TRBJ2-5; the match to TRBD1 covers 7 bases. Germline trimming cut 5 bases from V and 3 bases from J; bases unmatched to any gene: 12. Looked up from germline, CDR1 is MNHEY and CDR2 is SMNVEV (reference sequence). The CDR3 is 16 amino acids. Here the CDR3 DNA reads TGTGCCAGCAGTCCCCGGGACAGAATAATTAAAGAGACCCAGTACTTC. Protein: CASSPRDRIIKETQYF.

This clone turned up a few times. J is TRBJ1-5 and V is TRBV5-6, with 9 bases that match TRBD1. The V and J ends lost 3 bases and 4 bases, in that order; junction bases with no gene match: 5. The CDR3 contains 15 residues. Germline V CDR1 and CDR2: SGHDT, YYEEEE. In DNA, the CDR3 is TGTGCCAGCAGCTGGGACAGGGAATTTAATCAGCCCCAGCATTTT. It translates to CASSWDREFNQPQHF.

The chain combines TRBV6-5 with TRBJ2-2, with D tentatively TRBD1 (6 bases). This CDR3 is 15 amino acids long. V lost 5 bases, J lost 4 bases, and 14 bases lay in between. Germline V gene lookup returns CDR1 MNHEY and CDR2 SVGAGI. CDR3 in amino acids: CASSGTRGSTGELFF. As DNA, the CDR3 is TGTGCCAGCAGTGGAACCAGGGGTAGCACCGGGGAGCTGTTTTTT.

The gene calls are TRBV19 and TRBJ2-2; D uncertain. The CDR3 is made up of 14 amino acids. From germline, CDR1 is LNHDA and CDR2 SQIVND (reference sequence). The V and J ends lost 3 bases and 4 bases respectively, with 9 bases between them. The CDR3 loop reads CASSIGHSTGELFF. The CDR3 DNA is TGTGCCAGTAGTATCGGCCACTCCACCGGGGAGCTGTTTTTT.

Points on this clone: This specimen includes other DNA sequences encoding the same CDR3. J is TRBJ1-1 and V is TRBV5-1; TRBD1 might be the D (5 bases). Germline V lookup: CDR1 SGHRS, CDR2 YFSETQ. Trimming pared 0 bases from V and 4 bases from J, leaving 10 bases between. The CDR3 totals 14 residues. CDR3 sequence reads: CASSLDGAGTEAFF. The CDR3, as DNA: TGCGCCAGCAGCTTGGATGGGGCGGGCACTGAAGCTTTCTTT.